A single sample gave rise to the 31 T cell receptor beta chains below, sequenced in a study of radiotherapy plus CTLA-4 blockade in lung cancer. TCRdb's table, derived via immunoSEQ multiplex PCR, lists solely in-frame clones and lacks some. The repertoire holds more than 75,000 clones, with about 70% as singletons. The specimen comprised peripheral blood, sampled from a patient treated with radiotherapy plus ipilimumab. The receptor set was obtained from a human donor with non-small cell lung cancer who had a partial response to radiotherapy plus ipilimumab. Some clones in this sample may be carry-over from other donors' samples.

The DNA for the CDR3 is TGTGCCAGCAGTTGGACAGGCAATCAGCCCCAGCATTTT. Protein sequence: CASSWTGNQPQHF. J is TRBJ1-5 and V is TRBV28; TRBD1 might be the D (6 bases). Germline V gives CDR1 MDHEN, CDR2 SYDVKM. The V and J ends lost 4 bases and 2 bases respectively, with 6 bases between them. This CDR3 contains 13 residues.

This clone came up a few times. The gene calls are TRBV9 and TRBJ1-1; D is unclear. Per germline, CDR1 SGDLS and CDR2 YYNGEE. The ends were cut back, 4 bases at V and 1 base at J, with 14 bases in the middle. This CDR3 comprises 15 residues. The CDR3 region is CASSPRPGKNTEAFF. The CDR3 DNA follows: TGTGCCAGCAGCCCCCGTCCCGGGAAGAACACTGAAGCTTTCTTT.

In its sample, this clone was seen once. The chain recombines TRBV5-1 with TRBJ1-1; D may be TRBD1 (6 bases). Trimming pared 0 bases from V and 5 bases from J, leaving 11 bases between. This CDR3 comprises 14 residues. In germline, CDR1 is SGHRS, CDR2 YFSETQ. In nucleotides, the CDR3 is TGCGCCAGCAGCTTGGCGGCAGGGGAAACTGAAGCTTTCTTT. Its protein is CASSLAAGETEAFF.

This sequence joins TRBV28 and TRBJ2-2; a weak D match, TRBD1 (5 bases). The CDR3 length is 15 residues. Germline assignment: CDR1 MDHEN and CDR2 SYDVKM. Between the trimmed V and J ends, which lost 4 bases and 6 bases, there was a span of 15 bases. Here the CDR3 DNA reads TGTGCCAGCAGTTACCCAGGGATGAGGTCCGGGGAGCTGTTTTTT. This translates into CASSYPGMRSGELFF.

This clone was recorded at least ten times. CDR3 in amino acids: CASSWGRDEKLFF. CDR3 in DNA: TGTGCCAGTTCATGGGGGCGGGATGAAAAACTGTTTTTT. V gene TRBV6-5 combines with J gene TRBJ1-4; a weak D match, TRBD1 (6 bases). The CDR3 has 13 residues. Germline CDR1 MNHEY, CDR2 SVGAGI. Between the trimmed V and J ends, which lost 9 bases and 6 bases, there was a span of 14 bases.

The V gene is TRBV20-1, the J gene TRBJ2-7, with D maybe TRBD1 (5 bases). This CDR3 has 11 residues. Germline values: CDR1 DFQATT, CDR2 SNEGSKA (reference sequence). V lost 6 bases and J lost 7, with 13 bases in between. In nucleotides, the CDR3 is TGCAGTGCCCCCAGGGTAGGTGAGCAGTACTTC. It is translated as CSAPRVGEQYF.

V gene TRBV19 combines with J gene TRBJ1-5; D is ambiguous. Germline-derived CDR1 and CDR2 are LNHDA and SQIVND (reference sequence). The CDR3 runs to 15 residues. V was shortened by 6 bases and J by 3 bases, with 15 bases between the two germline ends. CDR3 sequence reads: CASSHVIELNQPQHF. As DNA, the CDR3 is TGTGCCAGTAGCCACGTAATAGAGCTCAATCAGCCCCAGCATTTT. Full variable domain (remainder filled in from reference TRBV19 and TRBJ1-5): DGGITQSPKYLFRKEGQNVTLSCEQNLNHDAMYWYRQDPGQGLRLIYYSQIVNDFQKGDIAEGYSVSREKKESFPLTVTSAQKNPTAFYLCASSHVIELNQPQHFGDGTRLSIL.

There are a few counts of this clone. This chain links TRBV7-6 with TRBJ2-1; TRBD2 matches at 8 bases. J gave up 9 bases and V 6 bases, and 7 bases lay outside the gene matches. CDR3 size: 13 residues. CDR1 is SGHVS, CDR2 FNYEAQ, per germline. The CDR3: CASSNGLAGEQFF. The CDR3 DNA reads as TGTGCCAGCAGTAACGGCCTAGCGGGTGAGCAGTTCTTC.

This clone was detected a few times. The genes are TRBV7-9 and TRBJ2-7, with D perhaps TRBD1 (6 bases). Trimming took 2 bases from V and 4 from J, leaving 6 bases between them. Germline loops: CDR1 SEHNR, CDR2 FQNEAQ (reference sequence). The CDR3 length is 12 residues. Written as DNA, the CDR3 is TGTGCCAGCAGCTTAACAGGGTACGAGCAGTACTTC. Amino acids: CASSLTGYEQYF.

J is TRBJ2-5 and V is TRBV6-1; 12 nucleotides agree with TRBD2. Looked up from germline, CDR1 is MNHNS and CDR2 is SASEGT. This CDR3 has 14 residues. V shed 6 bases and J 5 bases; nucleotides not matched to a gene: 4. The chain's CDR3 is CASRWTSGTETQYF. CDR3 sequence (DNA): TGTGCCAGCAGGTGGACTAGCGGGACCGAGACCCAGTACTTC.

This chain joins TRBV2 and TRBJ2-1, with 7 nucleotides matching TRBD1. J lost 6 bases, V lost 6 bases, and 11 bases had no gene match. The length of the CDR3 is 15 residues. CDR1 and CDR2 (germline): SNHLY, FYNNEI. In DNA form, the CDR3 reads TGTGCCAGCAGCCTACGGACCGCAGGGGGCAATGAGCAGTTCTTC. Amino acids: CASSLRTAGGNEQFF.

J is TRBJ1-6 and V is TRBV6-1; 12 nucleotides align to TRBD1. The CDR3 contains 13 residues. Germline values: CDR1 MNHNS, CDR2 SASEGT. V trimming: 11 bases; J trimming: 10 bases; junction bases outside the gene matches: 6. The CDR3 loop reads CAGGTGGHSPLHF. Written as DNA, the CDR3 is TGTGCCGGCGGGACAGGGGGCCACTCACCCCTCCACTTT.

The V and J genes are TRBV6-5 and TRBJ1-1; D unclear. This CDR3 comprises 12 residues. With 7 bases removed from V and 8 bases from J, the gap between germline ends came to 14 bases. Looked up from germline, CDR1 is MNHEY and CDR2 is SVGAGI. In DNA form, the CDR3 reads TGTGCCAGCAAGGGAGGGCGAAGAGAAGCTTTCTTT. Translated, it gives CASKGGRREAFF.

The CDR3 protein is CASSLPGGRGNTGELFF. In nucleotides, the CDR3 is TGTGCCAGCAGCCTCCCCGGAGGGAGGGGGAACACCGGGGAGCTGTTTTTT. The rearrangement links TRBV7-9 to TRBJ2-2, with 7 nucleotides matching TRBD2. V lost 5 bases and J lost 1; bases outside the gene matches: 10. Germline assignment: CDR1 SEHNR and CDR2 FQNEAQ (reference sequence). CDR3 length equals 17 residues.

V gene TRBV11-2 combines with J gene TRBJ1-2; the match to TRBD1 covers 7 bases. Trimming took 4 bases from V and 8 from J; bases not matched to a gene: 7. Germline CDR1 reads SGHAT; CDR2 reads FQNNGV. This CDR3 is 13 amino acids long. CDR3 amino acids: CASSSQGMTGYTF. CDR3 in DNA: TGTGCCAGCAGCTCACAGGGGATGACGGGCTACACCTTC.

This clone was counted only a few times. V is TRBV7-3 and J is TRBJ2-2; 7 nucleotides align to TRBD1. The CDR3 contains 13 residues. Trimming took 1 base from V and 8 from J; bases not matched to a gene: 1. Germline V CDR1 and CDR2: SGHTA, FQGTGA. The CDR3 bases are TGTGCCAGCAGCTTAAACAGGGGAGGGGAGCTGTTTTTT. Its protein is CASSLNRGGELFF.

Of note for this clone: The junction shows a germline mismatch at one end, possibly a read error. In the same sample, other DNA sequences code for this CDR3. V is TRBV19 and J is TRBJ1-1; D perhaps matches TRBD1 (6 bases). The CDR3 runs to 14 residues. CDR1 and CDR2 from the germline V gene are LNHDA and SQIVND (reference sequence). The chain's CDR3 is CASSIRGGVTEAFF. CDR3 nucleotides: TGTGCCAGTAGTATCAGGGGCGGCGTCACTGAGGCTTTCTTT.

The chain is built from TRBV5-8 and TRBJ1-2; D perhaps matches TRBD1 (6 bases). Trimming removed 2 bases from V and 8 bases from J, with 13 bases in between. The CDR3 runs 13 residues. CDR1 and CDR2 (germline): SGHTS, YDEGEE. CDR3 coding DNA: TGTGCCAGCAGCTTTACAGGGCCGGGCGGCTACACCTTC. Encoded protein: CASSFTGPGGYTF.

This clone was seen only a few times. The J gene is TRBJ1-2, the V gene TRBV7-9; perhaps TRBD1 as D (6 bases). The CDR3 covers 14 residues. Germline-derived CDR1 and CDR2 are SEHNR and FQNEAQ (reference sequence). The V end lost 3 bases, the J end lost 4 bases, and 12 bases lay between the germline ends. The CDR3 spells CASSFATGSYGYTF. CDR3 DNA sequence: TGTGCCAGCAGCTTCGCGACAGGTTCCTATGGCTACACCTTC.

V is TRBV19 and J is TRBJ2-7; 8 bases fit TRBD1. Trimming at V came to 5 bases and at J to 3 bases, leaving 6 bases not matched to a gene. Germline loops: CDR1 LNHDA, CDR2 SQIVND (reference sequence). The CDR3 runs to 14 residues. The CDR3 region is CASSEGQAFYEQYF. The CDR3 coding sequence is TGTGCCAGTAGTGAGGGACAGGCCTTCTACGAGCAGTACTTC.

This clone was counted a few times. This chain uses TRBV6-5 with TRBJ2-1; possible D gene TRBD2, 5 bases. The CDR3 has 15 residues. Trimming left V 2 bases short and J 0 bases short, with 8 bases between. Germline CDR1 is MNHEY and CDR2 is SVGAGI. Here the CDR3 DNA reads TGTGCCAGCAGTTACGACGGGATCTCCTACAATGAGCAGTTCTTC. Its translation: CASSYDGISYNEQFF.

The J gene is TRBJ1-2, the V gene TRBV5-1; 7 nucleotides align to TRBD1. Trimming removed 4 bases from V and 6 bases from J; junction bases left unmatched: 9. The CDR3 has 14 residues. Looked up from germline, CDR1 is SGHRS and CDR2 is YFSETQ. The CDR3 nucleotides are TGCGCCAGCAGCCCAAGAGAGGGGGCACATGGCTACACCTTC. This sequence encodes CASSPREGAHGYTF.

The chain uses TRBV2 and TRBJ1-2; D is ambiguous. Germline assignment: CDR1 SNHLY and CDR2 FYNNEI. V lost 4 bases to trimming and J lost 4 bases, with 13 bases between them. CDR3 length: 14 amino acids. The CDR3 loop is CASSVEGSSYGYTF. CDR3 DNA sequence: TGTGCCAGCAGTGTGGAGGGCAGCTCCTATGGCTACACCTTC. Looking up the rest from reference TRBV2 and TRBJ1-2 gives the full variable domain: EPEVTQTPSHQVTQMGQEVILRCVPISNHLYFYWYRQILGQKVEFLVSFYNNEISEKSEIFDDQFSVERPDGSNFTLKIRSTKLEDSAMYFCASSVEGSSYGYTFGSGTRLTVV.

This rearrangement joins TRBV27 to TRBJ1-4; 10 bases match TRBD1. CDR1 MNHEY and CDR2 SMNVEV come from the germline V gene (reference sequence). The CDR3 loop spans 15 amino acids. V shed 3 bases and J 10 bases; nucleotides not matched to a gene: 8. The DNA for the CDR3 is TGTGCCAGCAGTTTTCGGACAGGGGGTACCGGAAAACTGTTTTTT. Residues: CASSFRTGGTGKLFF.

The chain is built from TRBV7-8 and TRBJ1-6; no definite D call. V was shortened by 1 base and J by 5 bases, with 9 bases between the two germline ends. CDR3 size: 15 residues. Germline-derived CDR1 and CDR2 are SGHVS and FQNEAQ. CDR3 loop: CASSLGSGNNSPLHF. The DNA of the CDR3 is TGTGCCAGCAGCTTAGGGTCAGGAAATAATTCACCCCTCCACTTT.

The J gene is TRBJ2-4, the V gene TRBV19; D possibly corresponds to TRBD2 (6 bases). With 6 bases removed from V and 2 bases from J, the gap between germline ends came to 20 bases. The CDR3 consists of 17 residues. The germline gives CDR1 LNHDA, CDR2 SQIVND (reference sequence). The CDR3 DNA follows: TGTGCCAGTAGCCCAGGAGGAGGGATACAGTCCAAAAACATTCAGTACTTC. It translates to CASSPGGGIQSKNIQYF.

This rearrangement joins TRBV6-1 to TRBJ2-5, with TRBD2 as a possible D gene (5 bases). The CDR3 length is 14 residues. Germline V gene data show CDR1 as MNHNS and CDR2 as SASEGT. Trimming removed 3 bases at V and 5 bases at J, with 13 bases between. The CDR3 loop reads CASSESDSGETQYF. The DNA for the CDR3 is TGTGCCAGCAGTGAGTCGGATTCGGGGGAGACCCAGTACTTC.

V gene TRBV4-2 combines with J gene TRBJ2-5; 9 bases are a match to TRBD2. CDR3 length equals 15 residues. CDR1 LGHNA and CDR2 YNFKEQ come from the germline V gene. The V gene end was trimmed by 1 base and the J gene end by 9 bases; junction bases not matched to a gene: 9. CDR3 DNA sequence: TGTGCCAGCAGCCAAGGGCATAGCGGGGGTGGGTCCCAGTACTTC. This translates into CASSQGHSGGGSQYF.

A remark on this clone: This sample includes further DNA sequences coding for the same CDR3. The chain joins TRBV5-4 to TRBJ1-1; D ambiguous. The CDR3 is 13 amino acids. CDR1 SGHNT and CDR2 YYREEE come from the germline V gene (reference sequence). V gave up 3 bases and J gave up 1 base, with 7 bases separating them. The CDR3 is CASSSTANTEAFF. In DNA, the CDR3 is TGTGCCAGCAGCTCTACAGCGAACACTGAAGCTTTCTTT.

The chain links TRBV5-1 to TRBJ2-3, with 9 bases that match TRBD2. Trimming at V came to 0 bases and at J to 2 bases, leaving 4 bases not matched to a gene. This CDR3 region has 16 residues. The germline gives CDR1 SGHRS, CDR2 YFSETQ. Here the CDR3 reads CASSLGVAGDTDTQYF. For the CDR3, the DNA is TGCGCCAGCAGCTTGGGGGTAGCGGGAGACACAGATACGCAGTATTTT.

The chain joins TRBV7-9 to TRBJ2-5; tentative D call: TRBD2 (5 bases). The CDR3 has 17 amino acids. Germline V gene lookup returns CDR1 SEHNR and CDR2 FQNEAQ (reference sequence). Trimming left V 1 base short and J 1 base short, with 16 bases between. This chain's CDR3 is CASSLGSRRGSQETQYF. The CDR3 nucleotides read TGTGCCAGCAGCTTAGGTTCGCGTCGGGGTAGCCAAGAGACCCAGTACTTC.